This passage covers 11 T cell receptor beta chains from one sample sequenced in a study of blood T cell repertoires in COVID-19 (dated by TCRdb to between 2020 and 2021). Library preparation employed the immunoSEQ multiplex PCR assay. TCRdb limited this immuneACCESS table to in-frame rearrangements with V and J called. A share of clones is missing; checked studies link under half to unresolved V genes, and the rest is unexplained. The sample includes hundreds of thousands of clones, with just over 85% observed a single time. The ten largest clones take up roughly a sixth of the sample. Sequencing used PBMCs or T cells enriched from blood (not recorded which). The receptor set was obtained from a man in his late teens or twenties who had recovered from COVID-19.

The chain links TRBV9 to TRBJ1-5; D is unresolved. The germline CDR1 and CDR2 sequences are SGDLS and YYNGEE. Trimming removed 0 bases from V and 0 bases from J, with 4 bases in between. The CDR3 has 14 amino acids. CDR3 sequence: CASSVDISNQPQHF. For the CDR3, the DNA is TGTGCCAGCAGCGTAGATATTAGCAATCAGCCCCAGCATTTT.

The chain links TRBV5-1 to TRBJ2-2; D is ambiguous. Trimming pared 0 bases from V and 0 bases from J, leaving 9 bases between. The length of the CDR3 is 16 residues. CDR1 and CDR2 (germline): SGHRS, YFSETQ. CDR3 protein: CASSLAEIPNTGELFF. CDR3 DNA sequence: TGCGCCAGCAGCTTGGCTGAGATCCCGAACACCGGGGAGCTGTTTTTT. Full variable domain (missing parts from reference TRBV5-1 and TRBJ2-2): KAGVTQTPRYLIKTRGQQVTLSCSPISGHRSVSWYQQTPGQGLQFLFEYFSETQRNKGNFPGRFSGRQFSNSRSEMNVSTLELGDSALYLCASSLAEIPNTGELFFGEGSRLTVL.

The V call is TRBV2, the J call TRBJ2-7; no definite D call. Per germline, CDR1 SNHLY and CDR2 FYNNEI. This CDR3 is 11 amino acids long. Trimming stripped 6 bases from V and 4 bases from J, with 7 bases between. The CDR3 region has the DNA TGTGCCAGCAGGCCAACATACGAGCAGTACTTC. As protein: CASRPTYEQYF. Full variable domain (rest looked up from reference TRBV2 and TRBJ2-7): EPEVTQTPSHQVTQMGQEVILRCVPISNHLYFYWYRQILGQKVEFLVSFYNNEISEKSEIFDDQFSVERPDGSNFTLKIRSTKLEDSAMYFCASRPTYEQYFGPGTRLTVT.

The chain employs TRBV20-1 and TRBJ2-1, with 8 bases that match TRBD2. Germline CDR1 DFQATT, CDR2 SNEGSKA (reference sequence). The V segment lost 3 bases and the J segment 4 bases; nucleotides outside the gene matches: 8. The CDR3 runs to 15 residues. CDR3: CSASNPGLDYNEQFF. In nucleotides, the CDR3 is TGCAGTGCTAGTAACCCGGGACTAGATTACAATGAGCAGTTCTTC.

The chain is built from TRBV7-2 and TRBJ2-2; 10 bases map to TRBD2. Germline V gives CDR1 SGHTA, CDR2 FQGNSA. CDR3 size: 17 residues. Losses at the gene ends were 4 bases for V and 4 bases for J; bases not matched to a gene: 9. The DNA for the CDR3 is TGTGCCAGCAGCTCCCAAACTAGCGGGGTCGGCACCGGGGAGCTGTTTTTT. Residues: CASSSQTSGVGTGELFF.

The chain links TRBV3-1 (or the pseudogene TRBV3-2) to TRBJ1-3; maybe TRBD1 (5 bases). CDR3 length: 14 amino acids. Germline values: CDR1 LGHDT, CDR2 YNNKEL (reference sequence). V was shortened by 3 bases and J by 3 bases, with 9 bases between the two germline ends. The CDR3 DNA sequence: TGTGCCAGCAGCCAGTGGGGGGATGGAAACACCATATATTTT. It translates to CASSQWGDGNTIYF.

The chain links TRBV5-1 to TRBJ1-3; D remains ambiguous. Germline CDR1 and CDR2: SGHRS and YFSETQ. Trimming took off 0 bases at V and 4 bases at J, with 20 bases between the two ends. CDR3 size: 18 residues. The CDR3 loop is CASSLEVPGRGKGNTIYF. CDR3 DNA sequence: TGCGCCAGCAGCTTGGAGGTTCCGGGAAGAGGGAAAGGAAACACCATATATTTT.

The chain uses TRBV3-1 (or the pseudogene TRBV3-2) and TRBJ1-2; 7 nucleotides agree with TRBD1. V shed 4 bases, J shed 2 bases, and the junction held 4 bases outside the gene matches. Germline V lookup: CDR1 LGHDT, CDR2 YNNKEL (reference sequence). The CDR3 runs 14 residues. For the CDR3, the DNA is TGTGCCAGCAGCCGACAGGGTGCCAACTATGGCTACACCTTC. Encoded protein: CASSRQGANYGYTF.

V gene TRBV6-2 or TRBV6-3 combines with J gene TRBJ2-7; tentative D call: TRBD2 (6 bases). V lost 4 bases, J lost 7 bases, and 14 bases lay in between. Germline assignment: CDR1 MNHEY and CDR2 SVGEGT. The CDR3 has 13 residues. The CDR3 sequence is CASSSGLTQEQYF. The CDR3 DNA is TGTGCCAGCAGTTCGGGACTTACCCAGGAGCAGTACTTC.

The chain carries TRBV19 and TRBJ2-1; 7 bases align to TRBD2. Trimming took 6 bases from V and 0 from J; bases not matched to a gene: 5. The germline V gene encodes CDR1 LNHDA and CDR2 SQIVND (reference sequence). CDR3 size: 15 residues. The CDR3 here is CASRFGGSSYNEQFF. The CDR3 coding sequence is TGTGCCAGTAGGTTCGGGGGGAGCTCCTACAATGAGCAGTTCTTC.

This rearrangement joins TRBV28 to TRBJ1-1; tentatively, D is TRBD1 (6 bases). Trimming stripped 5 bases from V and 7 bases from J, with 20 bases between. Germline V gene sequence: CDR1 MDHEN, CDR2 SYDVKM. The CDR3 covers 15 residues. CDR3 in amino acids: CASSPSLGGIGEAFF. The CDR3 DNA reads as TGTGCCAGCAGTCCTTCCCTAGGGGGTATCGGTGAAGCTTTCTTT. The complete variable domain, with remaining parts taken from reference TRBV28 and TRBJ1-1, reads DVKVTQSSRYLVKRTGEKVFLECVQDMDHENMFWYRQDPGLGLRLIYFSYDVKMKEKGDIPEGYSVSREKKERFSLILESASTNQTSMYLCASSPSLGGIGEAFFGQGTRLTVV.